This record looks at one T cell receptor (beta chain) sequence and its context. Its antigen is not known. Per TCR library, around 3,600 ng of total RNA was used. TCRdb reanalyzed the 5' RACE reads and collapses them to one entry per CDR3 protein, without DNA. There are tens of thousands of distinct CDR3 sequences in the sample, with 5.3% held by the top ten. These data are taken from a study of monozygotic twins with inflammatory bowel disease. Findings and caveats of the study: IBD patients exhibited fewer clonotypes shared with other individuals than healthy twins, particularly with disease activity.

Germline values: CDR1 SGHRS, CDR2 YFSETQ. CDR3 length: 13 residues. This chain uses TRBV5-1 with TRBJ2-1. The receptor was derived from a human donor with ulcerative colitis or Crohn's disease, or a healthy co-twin of an affected twin (not recorded which). Sequenced input: blood. This CDR3 is CASSWDSSNEQFF. Variable domain in full (rest from reference TRBV5-1 and TRBJ2-1): KAGVTQTPRYLIKTRGQQVTLSCSPISGHRSVSWYQQTPGQGLQFLFEYFSETQRNKGNFPGRFSGRQFSNSRSEMNVSTLELGDSALYLCASSWDSSNEQFFGPGTRLTVL.